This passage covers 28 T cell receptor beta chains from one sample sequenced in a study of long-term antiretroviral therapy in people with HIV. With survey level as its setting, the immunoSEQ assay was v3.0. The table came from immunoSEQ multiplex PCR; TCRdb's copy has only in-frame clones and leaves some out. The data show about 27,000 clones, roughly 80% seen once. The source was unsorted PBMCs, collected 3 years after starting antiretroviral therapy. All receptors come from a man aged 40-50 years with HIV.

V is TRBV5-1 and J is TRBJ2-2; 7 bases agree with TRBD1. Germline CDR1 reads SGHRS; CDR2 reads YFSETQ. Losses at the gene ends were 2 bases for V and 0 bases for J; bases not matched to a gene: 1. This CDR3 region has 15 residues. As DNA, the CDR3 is TGCGCCAGCAGCTTTGACAGGGCGAACACCGGGGAGCTGTTTTTT. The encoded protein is CASSFDRANTGELFF.

The CDR3 DNA follows: TGTGCCAGCAGTGCCAATCTGCCGGCGTGGGGCTACACCTTC. Its protein is CASSANLPAWGYTF. V and J are TRBV27 and TRBJ1-2, with unresolved D. The germline CDR1 and CDR2 sequences are MNHEY and SMNVEV (reference sequence). Trimming stripped 5 bases from V and 8 bases from J, with 18 bases between. This CDR3 comprises 14 residues.

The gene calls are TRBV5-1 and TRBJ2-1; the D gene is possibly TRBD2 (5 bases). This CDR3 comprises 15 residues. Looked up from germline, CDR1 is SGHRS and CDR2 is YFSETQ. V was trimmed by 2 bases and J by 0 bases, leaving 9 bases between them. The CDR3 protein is CASSFASSSYNEQFF. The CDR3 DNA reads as TGCGCCAGCAGCTTTGCTAGCTCCTCCTACAATGAGCAGTTCTTC.

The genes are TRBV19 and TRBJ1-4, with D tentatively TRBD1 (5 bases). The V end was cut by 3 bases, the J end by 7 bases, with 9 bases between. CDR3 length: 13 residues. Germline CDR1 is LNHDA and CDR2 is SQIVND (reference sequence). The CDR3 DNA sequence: TGTGCCAGTAGTATGCAGGGAGGTGAAAAACTGTTTTTT. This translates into CASSMQGGEKLFF.

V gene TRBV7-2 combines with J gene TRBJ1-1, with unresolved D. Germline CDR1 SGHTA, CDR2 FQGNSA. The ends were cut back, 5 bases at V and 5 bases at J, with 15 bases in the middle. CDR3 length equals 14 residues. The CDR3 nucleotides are TGTGCCAGCAGCCCCATGACGGCTAAGACTGAAGCTTTCTTT. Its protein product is CASSPMTAKTEAFF.

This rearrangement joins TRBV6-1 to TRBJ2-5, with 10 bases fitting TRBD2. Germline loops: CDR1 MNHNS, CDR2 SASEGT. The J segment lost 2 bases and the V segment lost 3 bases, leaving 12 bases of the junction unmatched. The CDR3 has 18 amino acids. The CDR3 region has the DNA TGTGCCAGCAGTGACTTACTTGGGAGCGGGGGGGATCAAGAGACCCAGTACTTC. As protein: CASSDLLGSGGDQETQYF.

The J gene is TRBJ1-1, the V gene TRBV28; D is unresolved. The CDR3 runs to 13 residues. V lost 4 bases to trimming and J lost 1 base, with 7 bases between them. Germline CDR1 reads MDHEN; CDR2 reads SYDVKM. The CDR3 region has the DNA TGTGCCAGCAGTTCCGAAGGGAACACTGAAGCTTTCTTT. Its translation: CASSSEGNTEAFF. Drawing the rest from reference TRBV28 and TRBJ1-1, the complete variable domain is DVKVTQSSRYLVKRTGEKVFLECVQDMDHENMFWYRQDPGLGLRLIYFSYDVKMKEKGDIPEGYSVSREKKERFSLILESASTNQTSMYLCASSSEGNTEAFFGQGTRLTVV.

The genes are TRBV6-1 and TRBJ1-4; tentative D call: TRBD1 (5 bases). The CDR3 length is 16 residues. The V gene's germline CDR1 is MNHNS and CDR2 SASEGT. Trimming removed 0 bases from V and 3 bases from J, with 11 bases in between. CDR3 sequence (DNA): TGTGCCAGCAGTGAAGCGTTCGGGGCGGCTAATGAAAAACTGTTTTTT. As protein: CASSEAFGAANEKLFF.

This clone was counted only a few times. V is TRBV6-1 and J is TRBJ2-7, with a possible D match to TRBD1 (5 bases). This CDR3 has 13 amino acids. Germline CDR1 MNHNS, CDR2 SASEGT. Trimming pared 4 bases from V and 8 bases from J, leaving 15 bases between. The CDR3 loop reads CASSGQGVTKQYF. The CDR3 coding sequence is TGTGCCAGCAGTGGCCAGGGTGTTACGAAGCAGTACTTC.

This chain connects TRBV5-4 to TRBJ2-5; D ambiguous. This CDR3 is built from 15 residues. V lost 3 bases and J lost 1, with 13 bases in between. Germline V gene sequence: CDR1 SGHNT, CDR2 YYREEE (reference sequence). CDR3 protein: CASSSRRAGQETQYF. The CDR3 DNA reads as TGTGCCAGCAGCTCCCGTAGGGCCGGCCAAGAGACCCAGTACTTC.

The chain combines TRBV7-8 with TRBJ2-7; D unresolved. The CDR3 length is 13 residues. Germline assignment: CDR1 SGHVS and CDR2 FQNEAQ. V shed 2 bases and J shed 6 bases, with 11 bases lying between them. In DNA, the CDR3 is TGTGCCAGCAGCTTAAACGCACAGTCCGAGCAGTACTTC. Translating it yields CASSLNAQSEQYF.

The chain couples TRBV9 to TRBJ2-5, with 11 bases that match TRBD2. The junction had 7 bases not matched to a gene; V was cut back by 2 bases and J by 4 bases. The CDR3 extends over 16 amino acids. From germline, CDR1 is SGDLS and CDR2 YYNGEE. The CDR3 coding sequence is TGTGCCAGCAGCGTCGACGGGCTAGCGGGAGGAGAGACCCAGTACTTC. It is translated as CASSVDGLAGGETQYF.

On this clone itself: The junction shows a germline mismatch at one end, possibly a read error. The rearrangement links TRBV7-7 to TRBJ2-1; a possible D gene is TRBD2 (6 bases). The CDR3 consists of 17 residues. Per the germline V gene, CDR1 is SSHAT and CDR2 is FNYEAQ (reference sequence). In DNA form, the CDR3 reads TGTGCTAGCAGCGCGTCCGGACTATTGAGCTCCTACAATGAGCAGTTCTTC. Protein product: CASSASGLLSSYNEQFF.

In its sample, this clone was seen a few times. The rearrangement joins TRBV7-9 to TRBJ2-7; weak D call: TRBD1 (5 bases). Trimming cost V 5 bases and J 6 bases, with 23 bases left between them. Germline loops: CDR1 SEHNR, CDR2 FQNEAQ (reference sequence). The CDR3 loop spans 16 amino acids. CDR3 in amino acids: CASSDPQGISSGEQYF. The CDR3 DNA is TGTGCCAGCAGCGACCCGCAGGGTATCAGCTCGGGCGAGCAGTACTTC.

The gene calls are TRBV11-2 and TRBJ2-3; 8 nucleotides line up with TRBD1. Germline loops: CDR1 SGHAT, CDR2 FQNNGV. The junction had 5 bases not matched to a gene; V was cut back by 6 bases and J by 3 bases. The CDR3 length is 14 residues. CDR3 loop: CASRLDRATDTQYF. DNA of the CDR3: TGTGCCAGCAGGTTGGACAGGGCAACAGATACGCAGTATTTT.

In DNA form, the CDR3 reads TGTGCCAGCAGTCAGTTCAGGGGGTTAGGCTACACCTTC. Its protein product is CASSQFRGLGYTF. The chain recombines TRBV27 with TRBJ1-2; 7 nucleotides align to TRBD1. V shed 5 bases and J 8 bases; nucleotides not matched to a gene: 8. The CDR3 runs 13 residues. The germline V gene encodes CDR1 MNHEY and CDR2 SMNVEV (reference sequence).

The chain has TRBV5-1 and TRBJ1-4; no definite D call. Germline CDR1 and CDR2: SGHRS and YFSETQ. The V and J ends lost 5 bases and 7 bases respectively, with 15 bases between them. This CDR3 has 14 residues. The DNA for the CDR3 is TGCGCCAGCAGATTAGGAAGGGTCGGTGAAAAACTGTTTTTT. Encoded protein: CASRLGRVGEKLFF.

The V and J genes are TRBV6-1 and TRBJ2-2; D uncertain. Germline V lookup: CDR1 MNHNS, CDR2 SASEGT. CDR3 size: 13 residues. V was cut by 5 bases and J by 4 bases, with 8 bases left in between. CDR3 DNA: TGTGCCAGCAGTCCGCTGGGCACCGGGGAGCTGTTTTTT. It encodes CASSPLGTGELFF.

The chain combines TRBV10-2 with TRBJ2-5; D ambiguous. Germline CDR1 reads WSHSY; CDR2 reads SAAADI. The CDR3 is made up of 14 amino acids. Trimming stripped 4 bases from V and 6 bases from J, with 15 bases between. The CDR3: CASSVWSKPQTQYF. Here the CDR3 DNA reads TGCGCCAGCAGTGTTTGGTCGAAACCTCAGACCCAGTACTTC.

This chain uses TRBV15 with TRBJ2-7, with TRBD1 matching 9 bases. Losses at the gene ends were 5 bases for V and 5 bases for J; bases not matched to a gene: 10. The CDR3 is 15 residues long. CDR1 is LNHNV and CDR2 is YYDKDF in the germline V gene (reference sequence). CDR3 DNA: TGTGCCACCAGCCCTCGGGGGACAGGGTATGACGAGCAGTACTTC. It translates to CATSPRGTGYDEQYF. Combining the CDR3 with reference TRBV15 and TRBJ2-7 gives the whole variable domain DAMVIQNPRYQVTQFGKPVTLSCSQTLNHNVMYWYQQKSSQAPKLLFHYYDKDFNNEADTPDNFQSRRPNTSFCFLDIRSPGLGDTAMYLCATSPRGTGYDEQYFGPGTRLTVT.

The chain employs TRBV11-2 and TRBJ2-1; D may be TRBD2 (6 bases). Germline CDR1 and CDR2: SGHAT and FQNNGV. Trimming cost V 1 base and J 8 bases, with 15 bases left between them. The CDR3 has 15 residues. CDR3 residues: CASSLGLLAGHEQFF. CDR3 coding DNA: TGTGCCAGCAGCTTAGGTCTACTAGCAGGTCATGAGCAGTTCTTC.

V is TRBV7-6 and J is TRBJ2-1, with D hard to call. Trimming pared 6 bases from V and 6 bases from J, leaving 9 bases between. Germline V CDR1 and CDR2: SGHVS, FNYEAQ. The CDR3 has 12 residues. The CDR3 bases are TGTGCCAGCAGTAAAGGGATCAATGAGCAGTTCTTC. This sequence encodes CASSKGINEQFF. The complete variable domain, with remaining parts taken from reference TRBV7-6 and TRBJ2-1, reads GAGVSQSPRYKVTKRGQDVALRCDPISGHVSLYWYRQALGQGPEFLTYFNYEAQQDKSGLPNDRFSAERPEGSISTLTIQRTEQRDSAMYRCASSKGINEQFFGPGTRLTVL.

CDR3 sequence (DNA): TGTGCCAGCAGCGTAGTCCCGACTAGCGGCGAGCAGTACTTC. Protein: CASSVVPTSGEQYF. The chain couples TRBV9 to TRBJ2-7; TRBD2 matches 9 bases. The V gene's germline CDR1 is SGDLS and CDR2 YYNGEE. CDR3 length equals 14 residues. V lost 0 bases and J lost 6; bases outside the gene matches: 4.

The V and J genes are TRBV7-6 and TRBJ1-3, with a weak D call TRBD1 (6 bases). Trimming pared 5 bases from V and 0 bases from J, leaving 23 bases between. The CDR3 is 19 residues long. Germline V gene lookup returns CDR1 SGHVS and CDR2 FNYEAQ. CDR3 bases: TGTGCCAGCAGCCCTCAGACCACGGCAGGGGAACACTCTGGAAACACCATATATTTT. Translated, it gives CASSPQTTAGEHSGNTIYF. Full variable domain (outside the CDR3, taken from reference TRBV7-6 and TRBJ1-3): GAGVSQSPRYKVTKRGQDVALRCDPISGHVSLYWYRQALGQGPEFLTYFNYEAQQDKSGLPNDRFSAERPEGSISTLTIQRTEQRDSAMYRCASSPQTTAGEHSGNTIYFGEGSWLTVV.

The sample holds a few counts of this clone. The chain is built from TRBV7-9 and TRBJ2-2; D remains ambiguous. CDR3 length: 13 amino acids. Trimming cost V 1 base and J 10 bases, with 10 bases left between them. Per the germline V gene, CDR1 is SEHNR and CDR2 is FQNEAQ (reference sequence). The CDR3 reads CASSLVGRAELFF. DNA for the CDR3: TGTGCCAGCAGCTTAGTAGGCCGGGCGGAGCTGTTTTTT.

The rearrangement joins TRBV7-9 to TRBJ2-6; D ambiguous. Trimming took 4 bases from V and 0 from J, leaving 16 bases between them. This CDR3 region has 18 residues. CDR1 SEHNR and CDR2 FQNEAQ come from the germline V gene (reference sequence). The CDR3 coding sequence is TGTGCCAGCAGCTACCCCGACCTACTGGACTCTGGGGCCAACGTCCTGACTTTC. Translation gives CASSYPDLLDSGANVLTF.

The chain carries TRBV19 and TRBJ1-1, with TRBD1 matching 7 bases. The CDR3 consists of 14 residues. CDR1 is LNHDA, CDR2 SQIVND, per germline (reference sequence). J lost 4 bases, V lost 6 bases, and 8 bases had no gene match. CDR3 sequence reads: CASSRIQGVTEAFF. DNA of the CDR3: TGTGCCAGTAGCCGAATCCAGGGGGTCACTGAAGCTTTCTTT.

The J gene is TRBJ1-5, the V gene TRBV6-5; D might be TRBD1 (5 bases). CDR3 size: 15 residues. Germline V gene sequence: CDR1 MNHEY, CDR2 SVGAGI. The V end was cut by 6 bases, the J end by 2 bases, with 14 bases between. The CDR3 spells CASSPSGMGNQPQHF. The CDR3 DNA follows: TGTGCCAGCAGCCCCTCAGGGATGGGCAATCAGCCCCAGCATTTT.